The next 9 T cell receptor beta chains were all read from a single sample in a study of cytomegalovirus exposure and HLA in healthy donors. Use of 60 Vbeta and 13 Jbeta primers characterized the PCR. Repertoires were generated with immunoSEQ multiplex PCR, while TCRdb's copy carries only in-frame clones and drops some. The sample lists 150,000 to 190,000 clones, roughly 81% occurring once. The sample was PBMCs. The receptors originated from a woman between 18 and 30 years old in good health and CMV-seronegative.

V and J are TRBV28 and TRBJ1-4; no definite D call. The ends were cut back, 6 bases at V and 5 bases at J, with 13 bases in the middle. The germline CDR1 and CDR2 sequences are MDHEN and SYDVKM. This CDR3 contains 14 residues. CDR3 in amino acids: CASRAGKKNEKLFF. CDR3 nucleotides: TGTGCCAGCAGGGCGGGGAAGAAGAATGAAAAACTGTTTTTT.

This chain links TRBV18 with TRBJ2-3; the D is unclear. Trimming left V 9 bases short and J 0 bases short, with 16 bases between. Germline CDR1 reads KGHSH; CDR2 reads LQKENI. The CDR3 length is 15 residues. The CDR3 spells CASSSTRTSTDTQYF. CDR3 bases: TGTGCCAGTTCGTCAACCCGAACTAGCACAGATACGCAGTATTTT.

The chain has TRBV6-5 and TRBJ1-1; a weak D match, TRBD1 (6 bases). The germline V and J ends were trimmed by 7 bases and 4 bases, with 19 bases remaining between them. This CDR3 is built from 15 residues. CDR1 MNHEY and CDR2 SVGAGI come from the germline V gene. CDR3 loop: CASTKGGGLGTEAFF. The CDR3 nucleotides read TGTGCCAGCACCAAAGGGGGGGGGCTAGGCACTGAAGCTTTCTTT.

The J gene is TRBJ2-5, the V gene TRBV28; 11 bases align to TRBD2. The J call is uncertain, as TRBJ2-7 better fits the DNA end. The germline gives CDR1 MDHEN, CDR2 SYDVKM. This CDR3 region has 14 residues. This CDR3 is CASGLAGGPYEQYF. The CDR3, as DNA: TGTGCCAGTGGTTTAGCGGGGGGGCCCTACGAGCAGTACTTC.

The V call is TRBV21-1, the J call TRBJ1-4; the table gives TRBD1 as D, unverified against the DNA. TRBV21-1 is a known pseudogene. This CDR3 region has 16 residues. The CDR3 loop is CASIHPAGQGGEKLFF. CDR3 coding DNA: TGTGCCAGCATCCACCCCGCGGGACAGGGAGGTGAAAAACTGTTTTTT.

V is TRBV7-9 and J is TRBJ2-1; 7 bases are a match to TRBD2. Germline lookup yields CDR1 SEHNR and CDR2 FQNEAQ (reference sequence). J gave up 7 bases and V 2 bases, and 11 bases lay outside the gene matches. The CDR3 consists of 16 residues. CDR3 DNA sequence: TGTGCCAGCAGCTTAAGTCCGCGGGGGAAGTGGAATGAGCAGTTCTTC. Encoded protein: CASSLSPRGKWNEQFF. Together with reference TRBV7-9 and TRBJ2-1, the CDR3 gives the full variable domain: DTGVSQNPRHKITKRGQNVTFRCDPISEHNRLYWYRQTLGQGPEFLTYFQNEAQLEKSRLLSDRFSAERPKGSFSTLEIQRTEQGDSAMYLCASSLSPRGKWNEQFFGPGTRLTVL.

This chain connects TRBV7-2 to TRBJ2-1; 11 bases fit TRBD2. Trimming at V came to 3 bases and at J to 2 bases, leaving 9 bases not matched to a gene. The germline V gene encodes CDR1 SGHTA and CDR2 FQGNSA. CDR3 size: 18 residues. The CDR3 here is CASSFLAGGSWPYNEQFF. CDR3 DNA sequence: TGTGCCAGCAGCTTCCTAGCGGGGGGTTCCTGGCCCTACAATGAGCAGTTCTTC.

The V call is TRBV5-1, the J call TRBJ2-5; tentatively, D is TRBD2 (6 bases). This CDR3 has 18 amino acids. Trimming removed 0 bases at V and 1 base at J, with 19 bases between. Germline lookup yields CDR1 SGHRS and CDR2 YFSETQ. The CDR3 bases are TGCGCCAGCAGCTTGGGGGCAAGGGGAGCGGGTACCCAAGAGACCCAGTACTTC. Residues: CASSLGARGAGTQETQYF.

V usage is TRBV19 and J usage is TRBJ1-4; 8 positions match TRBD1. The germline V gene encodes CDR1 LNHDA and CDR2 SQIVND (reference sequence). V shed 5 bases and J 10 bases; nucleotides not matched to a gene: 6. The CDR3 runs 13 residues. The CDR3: CASSADRGVKLFF. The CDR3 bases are TGTGCCAGTAGTGCCGACAGGGGAGTAAAACTGTTTTTT. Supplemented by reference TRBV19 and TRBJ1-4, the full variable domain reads DGGITQSPKYLFRKEGQNVTLSCEQNLNHDAMYWYRQDPGQGLRLIYYSQIVNDFQKGDIAEGYSVSREKKESFPLTVTSAQKNPTAFYLCASSADRGVKLFFGSGTQLSVL.